This entry lists 24 T cell receptor beta chains sequenced from one sample in a study of human T cells and chemical hapten exposure. TCRdb reanalysed the RACE reads using MiXCR and keeps one entry per CDR3 protein. The sample includes 150,000 to 200,000 distinct CDR3 sequences, 30% of them seen just once. Time point defined: pre-sensitization, week 0. Treatment reported: therapeutic diphenylcyclopropenone sensitization with weekly scalp DPC. Source: whole blood, taken in connection with sensitization to the hapten diphenylcyclopropenone (DPC). Source of these receptors: a woman in her 30s with alopecia areata. Some clones in this sample may be carry-over from other donors' samples.

This clonotype was counted only a few times. The rearrangement joins TRBV6-2 or TRBV6-3 to TRBJ2-7; D call uncertain. Trimming left V 6 bases short and J 0 bases short, with 9 bases between. CDR1 MNHEY and CDR2 SVGEGT come from the germline V gene. CDR3 size: 13 residues. This CDR3 is CASSVDLSYEQYF. The CDR3 nucleotides read TGTGCCAGCAGCGTCGACCTCTCCTACGAGCAGTACTTC.

This sequence joins TRBV12-3 or TRBV12-4 and TRBJ2-4; D unresolved. V lost 2 bases and J lost 5, with 10 bases in between. CDR3 length: 14 amino acids. As DNA, the CDR3 is TGTGCCAGCAGTTTAAATGTAAGGGAAAACATTCAGTACTTC. Its protein product is CASSLNVRENIQYF.

This clonotype was observed many times. The CDR3 sequence is CASSVGVTGDGYTF. Written as DNA, the CDR3 is TGTGCCAGCAGCGTAGGGGTCACAGGTGATGGCTACACCTTC. V gene TRBV9 combines with J gene TRBJ1-2, with D possibly matching TRBD1 (5 bases). This CDR3 is built from 14 residues. V was shortened by 0 bases and J by 6 bases, with 12 bases between the two germline ends. The germline CDR1 and CDR2 sequences are SGDLS and YYNGEE.

This chain connects TRBV9 to TRBJ1-3; D unclear. The CDR3 has 15 residues. The V end was cut by 2 bases, the J end by 0 bases, with 9 bases between. Germline lookup yields CDR1 SGDLS and CDR2 YYNGEE. As DNA, the CDR3 is TGTGCCAGCAGCGTTAATACCGGCTCTGGAAACACCATATATTTT. This translates into CASSVNTGSGNTIYF.

The chain combines TRBV9 with TRBJ2-2; D not certain. CDR3 size: 14 residues. V shed 0 bases and J shed 4 bases, with 7 bases lying between them. Germline V CDR1 and CDR2: SGDLS, YYNGEE. CDR3 amino acids: CASSVEEFTGELFF. CDR3 nucleotide sequence: TGTGCCAGCAGCGTAGAAGAATTCACCGGGGAGCTGTTTTTT. The whole variable domain, filled in from reference TRBV9 and TRBJ2-2, reads DSGVTQTPKHLITATGQRVTLRCSPRSGDLSVYWYQQSLDQGLQFLIQYYNGEERAKGNILERFSAQQFPDLHSELNLSSLELGDSALYFCASSVEEFTGELFFGEGSRLTVL.

This clonotype has ten or more counts. V usage is TRBV28 and J usage is TRBJ1-2, with no clear D. The CDR3 is made up of 14 amino acids. Trimming took 5 bases from V and 4 from J, leaving 14 bases between them. The germline CDR1 and CDR2 sequences are MDHEN and SYDVKM. The CDR3 protein is CASSPMPGGYGYTF. CDR3 nucleotides: TGTGCCAGCAGTCCCATGCCGGGAGGCTATGGCTACACCTTC.

The rearrangement links TRBV28 to TRBJ2-2, with D perhaps matching TRBD1 (6 bases). Looked up from germline, CDR1 is MDHEN and CDR2 is SYDVKM. Trimming took off 6 bases at V and 7 bases at J, with 18 bases between the two ends. The CDR3 consists of 15 residues. CDR3 nucleotide sequence: TGTGCCAGCAGCCCCGGGACACGGCTTCTCGGGGAGCTGTTTTTT. Translating gives CASSPGTRLLGELFF. Looking up the rest from reference TRBV28 and TRBJ2-2 gives the full variable domain: DVKVTQSSRYLVKRTGEKVFLECVQDMDHENMFWYRQDPGLGLRLIYFSYDVKMKEKGDIPEGYSVSREKKERFSLILESASTNQTSMYLCASSPGTRLLGELFFGEGSRLTVL.

This clonotype came up a few times. This rearrangement joins TRBV29-1 to TRBJ1-2, with 9 positions matching TRBD1. Germline lookup yields CDR1 SQVTM and CDR2 ANQGSEA. This CDR3 region has 13 residues. Trimming took 7 bases from V and 6 from J; bases not matched to a gene: 9. The CDR3 region has the DNA TGCAGCGATACCGGGGACAGGGACCATGGCTACACCTTC. Amino acid sequence: CSDTGDRDHGYTF.

This clonotype appeared a few times. The V gene is TRBV6-1, the J gene TRBJ2-1, with D unresolved. The CDR3 has 13 amino acids. From germline, CDR1 is MNHNS and CDR2 SASEGT. The V gene lost 1 base and the J gene lost 9 bases, with 10 bases spanning the gap. CDR3 sequence reads: CASSEGGRGEQFF. DNA for the CDR3: TGTGCCAGCAGTGAAGGCGGAAGAGGTGAGCAGTTCTTC.

The chain joins TRBV7-6 to TRBJ2-1, with 7 bases lining up with TRBD1. This CDR3 has 14 amino acids. The V segment lost 3 bases and the J segment 7 bases; nucleotides outside the gene matches: 6. In germline, CDR1 is SGHVS, CDR2 FNYEAQ. CDR3 in DNA: TGTGCCAGCAGCTTCTACAGGGGTAGGAATGAGCAGTTCTTC. It yields the protein CASSFYRGRNEQFF. The full variable domain, its missing parts supplied by reference TRBV7-6 and TRBJ2-1, is GAGVSQSPRYKVTKRGQDVALRCDPISGHVSLYWYRQALGQGPEFLTYFNYEAQQDKSGLPNDRFSAERPEGSISTLTIQRTEQRDSAMYRCASSFYRGRNEQFFGPGTRLTVL.

The chain carries TRBV4-1 and TRBJ2-5; possible D gene TRBD2, 6 bases. The CDR3 has 18 amino acids. Trimming cost V 3 bases and J 0 bases, with 20 bases left between them. From germline, CDR1 is MGHRA and CDR2 YSYEKL. In DNA form, the CDR3 reads TGCGCCAGCAGCCACCCCGCTTGGGACTCCATGTACCAAGAGACCCAGTACTTC. Protein product: CASSHPAWDSMYQETQYF.

J is TRBJ2-7 and V is TRBV6-2 or TRBV6-3; D ambiguous. This CDR3 is built from 14 residues. V was pared by 0 bases and J by 4 bases, with 10 bases between. Germline V gene lookup returns CDR1 MNHEY and CDR2 SVGEGT. The CDR3, as DNA: TGTGCCAGCAGTTACTCGCCCAGACGTTACGAGCAGTACTTC. Its protein is CASSYSPRRYEQYF.

This sequence joins TRBV29-1 and TRBJ1-1; D is undetermined. The CDR3 loop spans 12 amino acids. Looked up from germline, CDR1 is SQVTM and CDR2 is ANQGSEA. Trimming cost V 4 bases and J 4 bases, with 10 bases left between them. The chain's CDR3 is CSVAQTSTEAFF. The CDR3 nucleotides read TGCAGCGTTGCGCAGACCAGCACTGAAGCTTTCTTT.

This chain joins TRBV6-2 or TRBV6-3 and TRBJ2-2, with D possibly TRBD2 on 5 matching bases. The germline gives CDR1 MNHEY, CDR2 SVGEGT. The CDR3 consists of 13 residues. V gave up 5 bases and J gave up 8 bases, with 12 bases separating them. The CDR3 DNA reads as TGTGCCAGCAGTGCCCTAGCCCCTGGGGAGCTGTTTTTT. It specifies CASSALAPGELFF.

In its sample, this clonotype was seen a few times. The chain combines TRBV28 with TRBJ2-3; D may match TRBD1 or TRBD2 (5 bases each). Germline V lookup: CDR1 MDHEN, CDR2 SYDVKM. This CDR3 contains 13 residues. V lost 5 bases to trimming and J lost 5 bases, with 11 bases between them. The CDR3 loop reads CASSREGIDTQYF. CDR3 DNA sequence: TGTGCCAGCAGTCGAGAGGGGATAGATACGCAGTATTTT.

This clonotype was found a few times. The chain combines TRBV7-2 with TRBJ1-2; D is perhaps TRBD1 (5 bases). The CDR3 runs 15 residues. V was pared by 0 bases and J by 8 bases, with 16 bases between. Germline assignment: CDR1 SGHTA and CDR2 FQGNSA. The CDR3 sequence: CASSLAEGQAEGYTF. The CDR3 DNA reads TGTGCCAGCAGCTTAGCGGAGGGGCAGGCGGAAGGCTACACCTTC.

This clonotype was counted only a few times. V is TRBV29-1 and J is TRBJ1-1; D ambiguous. This CDR3 contains 12 residues. V dropped 2 bases and J dropped 4 bases, with 8 bases sitting between them. Germline loops: CDR1 SQVTM, CDR2 ANQGSEA. The CDR3: CSVELTGTEAFF. The DNA for the CDR3 is TGCAGCGTTGAACTGACGGGCACTGAAGCTTTCTTT.

This chain uses TRBV28 with TRBJ2-7; TRBD1 matches 7 bases. The germline V gene has CDR1 MDHEN and CDR2 SYDVKM. The junction had 10 bases not matched to a gene; V was cut back by 8 bases and J by 3 bases. The CDR3 contains 14 residues. The CDR3 sequence: CASGIRDSLYEQYF. The CDR3 region has the DNA TGTGCCAGCGGAATCCGGGACAGCCTCTACGAGCAGTACTTC.

DNA of the CDR3: TGTGCCAGCAGCTTACTGCAGTACAATCAGCCCCAGCATTTT. Translation: CASSLLQYNQPQHF. This rearrangement joins TRBV7-8 to TRBJ1-5; D call uncertain. V lost 2 bases, J lost 3 bases, and 8 bases lay in between. The CDR3 has 14 amino acids. Germline V gene lookup returns CDR1 SGHVS and CDR2 FQNEAQ.

This chain uses TRBV5-1 with TRBJ2-3; D is undetermined. The CDR3 spans 14 residues. V was cut by 0 bases and J by 0 bases, with 5 bases left in between. The germline CDR1 and CDR2 sequences are SGHRS and YFSETQ. The DNA of the CDR3 is TGCGCCAGCAGCTTGGGTGTAAGCACAGATACGCAGTATTTT. Residues: CASSLGVSTDTQYF. The entire variable domain, with the rest obtained from reference TRBV5-1 and TRBJ2-3, is as follows: KAGVTQTPRYLIKTRGQQVTLSCSPISGHRSVSWYQQTPGQGLQFLFEYFSETQRNKGNFPGRFSGRQFSNSRSEMNVSTLELGDSALYLCASSLGVSTDTQYFGPGTRLTVL.

The table lists this clonotype with a count of one. The chain uses TRBV29-1 and TRBJ2-7; the D gene is possibly TRBD2 (5 bases). The CDR3 has 12 amino acids. Trimming pared 6 bases from V and 3 bases from J, leaving 12 bases between. Germline V lookup: CDR1 SQVTM, CDR2 ANQGSEA. CDR3 sequence (DNA): TGCAGCGTAGGAGACGGGGACTACGAGCAGTACTTC. Protein sequence: CSVGDGDYEQYF.

The rearrangement joins TRBV10-2 to TRBJ2-3; 9 bases are a match to TRBD2. This CDR3 has 16 residues. Germline values: CDR1 WSHSY, CDR2 SAAADI. The junction had 9 bases not matched to a gene; V was cut back by 5 bases and J by 3 bases. This CDR3 is CASSPKTSGKTDTQYF. CDR3 DNA: TGCGCCAGCAGTCCGAAGACTAGCGGTAAAACAGATACGCAGTATTTT.

This chain links TRBV4-2 with TRBJ2-3; 11 nucleotides agree with TRBD1. The CDR3 is 16 amino acids. Per germline, CDR1 LGHNA and CDR2 YNFKEQ. Losses at the gene ends were 3 bases for V and 3 bases for J; bases not matched to a gene: 5. CDR3 DNA sequence: TGTGCCAGCAGCCAGACGGACAGGGGGCTGACAGATACGCAGTATTTT. It encodes CASSQTDRGLTDTQYF.

This chain uses TRBV6-5 with TRBJ2-5, with D uncertain. The CDR3 length is 15 residues. Germline CDR1 is MNHEY and CDR2 is SVGAGI. V lost 5 bases, J lost 5 bases, and 18 bases lay in between. In nucleotides, the CDR3 is TGTGCCAGCAGTCAACGATCAGTGGATTTGGAGACCCAGTACTTC. This codes for CASSQRSVDLETQYF.